The TCR beta chain under discussion was sequenced for a study of beta chain features in type 1 diabetes. Each of the CD4+ naive, central memory, regulatory and stem cell-like memory populations was sorted via CD45RO/CCR7/CD25/CD127/CD95/CD27. Purity above 95% was achieved in all sorted populations. The CDR3 length is 16 residues. J lost 8 bases, V lost 0 bases, and 8 bases had no gene match. CDR1 and CDR2 (germline): SGHNT, YYREEE (reference sequence). Every bit of the isolated RNA underwent reverse transcription, so sequencing read expressed TCRB transcripts. Some clones are missing from TCRdb's copy, which holds only in-frame ones; the method was immunoSEQ multiplex PCR. The sample has under 400,000 clones, less than 20% seen once.

The sample consisted of naive CD4+ T cells from blood. The TCR originated in a woman younger than 30 in good health. This chain uses TRBV5-4 with TRBJ2-4; 10 nucleotides agree with TRBD2. CDR3 bases: TGTGCCAGCAGCTTGGCGCTAGCGGGAGCGGTGGACATTCAGTACTTC. Its translation is CASSLALAGAVDIQYF.